This TCR beta chain was captured in a study of blood T cell repertoires in COVID-19. TCRdb keeps only in-frame clones here, not all; method: immunoSEQ multiplex PCR. Here the sample spans about 240,000 clones, roughly 86% being singletons. This receptor was identified in an elderly man with acute or convalescent COVID-19. Sequencing was performed on peripheral blood.

In DNA, the CDR3 is TGTGCCAGCAGCTTAGATCTGTCTCAAGAGACCCAGTACTTC. As protein: CASSLDLSQETQYF. V usage is TRBV7-2 and J usage is TRBJ2-5, with D hard to call. The CDR3 runs 14 residues. Germline V lookup: CDR1 SGHTA, CDR2 FQGNSA. The V gene lost 1 base and the J gene lost 2 bases, with 8 bases spanning the gap.